This paragraph covers one TCR beta chain sequence. Antigen specificity is unknown. For the second PCR, which ran for roughly 7 to 11 cycles, a sample-barcoded 5' primer and a J-beta primer mix were used. Sequencing yielded, for each sample, at least 3 million paired-end reads carrying CDR3. A single record per CDR3 protein comes from TCRdb applying MiXCR to the 5' RACE reads. Of 780,000 or so distinct CDR3 sequences in the sample, roughly three fifths were seen once. Sample donors were healthy Caucasian individuals that came from Russia, aged roughly 6 to 95. CDR1 is LGHDT and CDR2 is YNNKEL in the germline V gene (reference sequence). The ends lost 0 bases at V and 6 bases at J; junction bases unmatched: 6. The length of the CDR3 is 16 residues. This sample stems from a study of blood T cells in healthy people across ages. General study results and limits: Diversity of TCR beta correlated strongly with naive T cell percentage. Long-lived and aged donors differed, with more naive CD4+ cells and higher diversity in the long-lived.

The receptor comes from a man in his forties in good health. The rearrangement links TRBV3-1 to TRBJ2-3, with 10 positions matching TRBD2. Sequenced material: blood. The CDR3 DNA is TGTGCCAGCAGCCAAGATATGCTAGCGGGAGACGATACGCAGTATTTT. It is translated as CASSQDMLAGDDTQYF.